The 10 T cell receptor beta chains below were found in one sample sequenced in a study of cytomegalovirus exposure and HLA in healthy donors. The PCR used 60 Vbeta and 13 Jbeta primers. The data were produced by immunoSEQ multiplex PCR, yet TCRdb's version contains in-frame clones alone and is incomplete. The sample holds some 200,000 clones, roughly 89% seen once. The specimen was PBMCs. These TCRs come from a woman younger than 35 in good health and CMV-seronegative.

This chain joins TRBV9 and TRBJ1-1; D remains ambiguous. Germline V gives CDR1 SGDLS, CDR2 YYNGEE. The CDR3 covers 15 residues. V was trimmed by 2 bases and J by 1 base, leaving 12 bases between them. CDR3 sequence: CASSVGRLRNTEAFF. In DNA, the CDR3 is TGTGCCAGCAGCGTCGGTAGACTCCGGAACACTGAAGCTTTCTTT.

The chain joins TRBV6-6 to TRBJ2-7; the D is unclear. Germline CDR1 reads MNHNY; CDR2 reads SVGAGI (reference sequence). V was shortened by 6 bases and J by 4 bases, with 10 bases between the two germline ends. This CDR3 has 12 amino acids. CDR3 nucleotide sequence: TGTGCCAGCAGGCGCACCGAGTACGAGCAGTACTTC. This sequence encodes CASRRTEYEQYF.

The chain uses TRBV27 and TRBJ1-5, with 7 bases that match TRBD1. The CDR3 contains 14 residues. Trimming took 5 bases from V and 2 from J; bases not matched to a gene: 3. Germline CDR1 reads MNHEY; CDR2 reads SMNVEV (reference sequence). The CDR3 DNA reads as TGTGCCAGCAGTACTACAGGGGGCAATCAGCCCCAGCATTTT. This codes for CASSTTGGNQPQHF.

CDR3 in amino acids: CASSATPAGHYEQYF. The CDR3 DNA reads TGTGCCAGCAGCGCTACGCCAGCGGGGCACTACGAGCAGTACTTC. V and J are TRBV9 and TRBJ2-5; 7 bases fit TRBD2. Gene TRBJ2-7 matches the end of the DNA better, so the J call may be wrong. CDR1 is SGDLS, CDR2 YYNGEE, per germline. The CDR3 is 15 residues long.

V is TRBV21-1 and J is TRBJ1-1; no check of the table's D call, TRBD1, against the DNA was made. TRBV21-1 is a documented pseudogene. The CDR3 runs to 15 residues. The CDR3 loop reads CASSKGGQGNTEAFF. CDR3 nucleotides: TGTGCCAGCAGCAAAGGGGGACAGGGGAACACTGAAGCTTTCTTT.

This clone was observed a few times. The chain couples TRBV4-1 to TRBJ1-2; D is uncertain. Trimming left V 0 bases short and J 3 bases short, with 8 bases between. Germline-derived CDR1 and CDR2 are MGHRA and YSYEKL. The CDR3 has 14 residues. CDR3 amino acids: CASSQDWEDYGYTF. The DNA for the CDR3 is TGCGCCAGCAGCCAAGATTGGGAGGACTATGGCTACACCTTC.

There are a few counts of this clone. The gene calls are TRBV5-5 and TRBJ2-7, with 10 bases identical to TRBD2. Unmatched junction bases numbered 4, after V lost 4 bases and J lost 0 bases. Looked up from germline, CDR1 is SGHKS and CDR2 is YYEKEE (reference sequence). This CDR3 is built from 15 residues. The CDR3 protein is CASSPLAGTSYEQYF. The CDR3 DNA reads as TGTGCCAGCAGCCCACTAGCGGGAACCTCCTACGAGCAGTACTTC. The full variable domain, rest sourced from reference TRBV5-5 and TRBJ2-7, is DAGVTQSPTHLIKTRGQQVTLRCSPISGHKSVSWYQQVLGQGPQFIFQYYEKEERGRGNFPDRFSARQFPNYSSELNVNALLLGDSALYLCASSPLAGTSYEQYFGPGTRLTVT.

The chain employs TRBV4-3 and TRBJ2-5, with TRBD1 as a possible D gene (6 bases). V was clipped by 0 bases and J by 4 bases, with 15 bases between them. Germline CDR1 and CDR2: LGHNA and YSLEER. This CDR3 contains 16 residues. The CDR3 DNA reads TGCGCCAGCAGCCAAGATGGCAGGGGTATCGGAGAGACCCAGTACTTC. This translates into CASSQDGRGIGETQYF.

CDR3 sequence (DNA): TGTGCCAGCAGCTCCTTCACCTGGACTTTTGAAGCTTTCTTT. The encoded protein is CASSSFTWTFEAFF. The rearrangement uses TRBV13 and TRBJ1-1; no firm D call. From germline, CDR1 is PRHDT and CDR2 FYEKMQ (reference sequence). V lost 4 bases and J 7 bases, leaving 16 bases between the germline ends. The CDR3 is 14 residues long.

The CDR3 is CASSSIAGVDTGELFF. CDR3 DNA: TGTGCCAGCAGCTCAATAGCGGGAGTGGACACCGGGGAGCTGTTTTTT. The chain combines TRBV5-4 with TRBJ2-2; 9 bases fit TRBD2. The CDR3 is made up of 16 amino acids. CDR1 and CDR2 (germline): SGHNT, YYREEE (reference sequence). J lost 3 bases, V lost 3 bases, and 6 bases had no gene match.